This TCR beta chain was observed in a study of blood T cell repertoires in COVID-19. Whole-study context: Acute and convalescent COVID-19 specimens originated in the United States, Italy and Spain.

Measured with immunoSEQ multiplex PCR; TCRdb has only the in-frame clones, and not every one. The data hold 130,000 or so clones, with around 89% observed a single time. J gave up 7 bases and V 4 bases, and 10 bases lay outside the gene matches. Looked up from germline, CDR1 is SEHNR and CDR2 is FQNEAQ (reference sequence). The CDR3 totals 17 residues. Sequencing input: peripheral blood. The TCR comes from a man in his forties or fifties with acute or convalescent COVID-19. V usage is TRBV7-9 and J usage is TRBJ2-1; 13 nucleotides match TRBD2. The CDR3 reads CASSSPLTSGRRNEQFF. Written as DNA, the CDR3 is TGTGCCAGCAGCTCGCCACTGACTAGCGGGAGGAGAAATGAGCAGTTCTTC.